This TCR beta chain was captured by sequencing in a study of blood T cell repertoires in COVID-19. For the study at large: Material from acute and convalescent COVID-19 was sourced from the United States, Italy and Spain. Nucleic acid was either cDNA or gDNA, and it came from T cells, B-cell-depleted T cells, or PBMCs.

In the authors' methods: Cell counts per sample came from amplifying reference gene primers. Profiled with immunoSEQ multiplex PCR; TCRdb holds only in-frame clones, not every one. That table gives V, J and clone size, and the DNA gave D and trimming. The data hold tens of thousands of clones, with around 82% observed a single time. Germline CDR1 and CDR2: MNHEY and SVGEGT. The CDR3 runs to 13 residues. V lost 6 bases to trimming and J lost 1 base, with 10 bases between them. Sequenced: peripheral blood. The source is a man over 45 with active COVID-19. The V and J genes are TRBV6-2 or TRBV6-3 and TRBJ2-7; maybe TRBD2 (6 bases). The DNA for the CDR3 is TGTGCCAGCAGCACGGGACTTTCCTACGAGCAGTACTTC. This sequence encodes CASSTGLSYEQYF.